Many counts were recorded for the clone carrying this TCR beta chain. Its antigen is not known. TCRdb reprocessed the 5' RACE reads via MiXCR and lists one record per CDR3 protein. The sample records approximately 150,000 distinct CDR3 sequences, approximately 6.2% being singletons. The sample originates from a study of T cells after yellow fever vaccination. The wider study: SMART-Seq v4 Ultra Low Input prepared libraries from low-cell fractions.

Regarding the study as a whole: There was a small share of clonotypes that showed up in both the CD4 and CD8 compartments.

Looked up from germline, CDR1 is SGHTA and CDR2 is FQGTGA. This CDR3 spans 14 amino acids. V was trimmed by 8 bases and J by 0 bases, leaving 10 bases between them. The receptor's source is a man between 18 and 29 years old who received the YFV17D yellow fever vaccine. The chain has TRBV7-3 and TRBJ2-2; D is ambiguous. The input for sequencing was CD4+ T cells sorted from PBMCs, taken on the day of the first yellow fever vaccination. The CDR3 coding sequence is TGTGCCAGCTCACCCGGGCCGAACACCGGGGAGCTGTTTTTT. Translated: CASSPGPNTGELFF.